This T cell receptor beta chain was identified during a study of human T cells and chemical hapten exposure (dated by TCRdb to the early 2020s). With respect to the entire study: For sensitization, 2% DPC in acetone was applied to a roughly 2 cm by roughly 2 cm area of upper inner arm skin. Blood was sampled from patients pre-sensitization (week 0) and at 2, 6 and about 24 weeks after DPC sensitization. This study followed changes in the peripheral blood TCR repertoire in vivo during primary and secondary sensitization of alopecia patients to the hapten diphenylcyclopropenone (DPC). The patient cohort, mostly female, included alopecia areata with under or over 50% scalp involvement, alopecia totalis and alopecia universalis. Libraries were pooled for sequencing, and per-sample TCR yields varied mainly because of small differences in library volumes within the pool. Patients additionally received weekly therapeutic DPC doses to the scalp throughout the approximately 25-week study period. For TCR sequencing, blood came from over 25 alopecia patients at anywhere from one to four time points (pre-sensitization, 2, 6 and 24 weeks). Patch testing was performed on the upper back with Finn chambers containing 0.01% DPC, and the patch tests were scored after 6 days according to International Contact Dermatitis Research Group standards. Here is what the overall study found, with its caveats: Patch test score was positively correlated with the number of PT1 expanded TCRs, with significance at thresholds 8, 16 and 32 but not at 4. The number of TCRs above 1 in 1000 frequency did not change with DPC sensitization; there was no evidence of global repertoire structure alterations. Compared with pre-sensitization or healthy control sets, expanded TCRs formed significantly more large CDR3 similarity clusters, which is consistent with antigen-driven responses. Repeated subsampling changed both the strength of the expansion versus patch-test correlation and the threshold at which that correlation became significant. Because every patient had alopecia, a presumed autoimmune disease, the patients' immune response might differ from that of healthy individuals.

The time point label of this sample denotes: pre-sensitization, week 0. The treatment or condition label for this specimen denotes: therapeutic diphenylcyclopropenone sensitization with weekly scalp DPC. At every patch-test visit, the blood draw took place before the patch test was put on. To be eligible, patients had to be aged 18 to 70, diagnosed with alopecia and judged suitable for DPC therapy, while pregnant patients were excluded. Total RNA was extracted from unfractionated whole blood that had been collected in Tempus Blood RNA tubes. In its sample, this clonotype was seen a few times. Its target antigen remains unknown. No much larger clonotype is one base removed from it; base qualities were not supplied. Trimming takes 7 bases from V and 0 bases from J, and the germline ends sit 9 bases apart. The CDR3 contains 12 residues, cysteine and phenylalanine counted. The entry retains the CDR3 DNA only, 36 bases that are in frame from base 1. The germline V gene gives CDR1 as SQVTM and CDR2 as ANQGSEA.

The method was RACE. For sequencing, a NextSeq 500 was employed. During library preparation, unique molecular identifiers were attached to individual cDNA molecules so that TCRs could be counted quantitatively and reproducibly. For every blood RNA sample, sequencing covered both the TCR alpha and TCR beta chains. The original pipeline was this. Samples had a median of roughly 99,000 TCRs, with a range from roughly 23,224 to 700,000. The Decombinator software suite was used to annotate the V, J and CDR3 of the TCR reads. For the PS versus PT1 abundance plots, all samples were subsampled to the same number of TCRs (28,000). TCRs were defined as expanded if absent before sensitization and observed at least eight times at the 2-week time point. TCRdb reanalyzed the raw reads on its own, using fastp at Q25 for trimming and MiXCR for clone calling, and kept in-frame beta chains. Entries that share a CDR3 protein sequence are merged under the most common genes and DNA. The authors' filters were not applied to this entry. The sample includes under 400,000 distinct CDR3 sequences, with 4.5% to 5.5% observed a single time. 2% to 3% of the sample is held by the ten biggest clonotypes.

The sequencing here drew on whole blood, taken in connection with sensitization to the hapten diphenylcyclopropenone (DPC). The TCR was taken from a woman between 50 and 59 years old with alopecia areata. Some clones in this sample may be carry-over from other donors' samples. This sequence uses TRBV29-1 and TRBJ1-1, with an unclear D gene assignment. The CDR3 region: CSANNVNTEAFF. The sequence in DNA is TGCAGCGCCAATAATGTGAACACTGAAGCTTTCTTT.